The rows below give T cell receptor beta chains drawn from one sample of a study of T cell responses to AZD1222 COVID-19 vaccine. Assay used: immunoSEQ multiplex PCR; TCRdb lists only in-frame clones, some missing. Of 100,000 to 150,000 clones in the sample, 80% to 90% are singletons; the top ten hold over 5.5%. The specimen comprised peripheral blood, sampled on day 0 of AZD1222 vaccination. These receptors were taken from an adult in good health. Each CDR3 is given without its conserved first and last residue. Fields, in order: clone size, V gene, J gene, CDR3 protein. Only part of the rows carry a size: once, few, many, or a class if the clone is expanded.

size: .; V: TRBV5-1; J: TRBJ1-4; CDR3: ASSDLSGGEKLF
size: .; V: TRBV27; J: TRBJ2-3; CDR3: ASSSRGSGTTDTQY
size: .; V: TRBV5-4; J: TRBJ2-4; CDR3: ASSLAGGGNIQY
size: .; V: TRBV5-1; J: TRBJ2-2; CDR3: ASSSPPGLKTAGELF
size: once; V: TRBV5-1; J: TRBJ2-5; CDR3: ASGAQETQY
size: .; V: TRBV27; J: TRBJ2-1; CDR3: ASSPYRGIIYNEQF
size: .; V: TRBV4-1; J: TRBJ1-1; CDR3: ASSGTGAGDWNEAF
size: once; V: TRBV14; J: TRBJ2-5; CDR3: ASSQGIQIQETQY
size: few; V: TRBV7-8; J: TRBJ1-3; CDR3: ASSLTGTGPFSGNTIY
size: .; V: TRBV7-8; J: TRBJ1-2; CDR3: ASSLRDYGYT
size: .; V: TRBV4-3; J: TRBJ2-7; CDR3: ASSQGLRTTYEQY
size: .; V: TRBV5-4; J: TRBJ2-2; CDR3: ASSPDTGELF
size: .; V: TRBV24-1; J: TRBJ2-2; CDR3: ATSDPGQGAGELF
size: .; V: TRBV6-5; J: TRBJ2-7; CDR3: ASISGTSLEQY
size: .; V: TRBV6-2/TRBV6-3; J: TRBJ2-7; CDR3: ASSYLNGAYEQY
size: .; V: TRBV6-6; J: TRBJ1-1; CDR3: ASSHTRNTEAF
size: .; V: TRBV6-5; J: TRBJ1-1; CDR3: ASRPQGRTEAF
size: .; V: TRBV5-6; J: TRBJ2-1; CDR3: ASSSTSRFSYNEQF
size: .; V: TRBV10-3; J: TRBJ2-1; CDR3: AISLDRSTGGNEQF
size: .; V: TRBV30; J: TRBJ1-4; CDR3: ACKTPSGRGGEEKLF
size: .; V: TRBV3-1/TRBV3-2; J: TRBJ1-1; CDR3: ASSQERSTEAF
size: .; V: TRBV19; J: TRBJ2-5; CDR3: ASSDIAGTLETQY
size: .; V: TRBV6-5; J: TRBJ1-1; CDR3: ASSLGGQGGTEAF
size: once; V: TRBV2; J: TRBJ1-1; CDR3: ASSRQGMTEAF
size: .; V: TRBV7-2; J: TRBJ1-1; CDR3: ASRTDTGGTEAF
size: once; V: TRBV5-1; J: TRBJ2-5; CDR3: ASSSGRTDETQY
size: .; V: TRBV6-5; J: TRBJ1-3; CDR3: ASSYDGSSGNTIY
size: .; V: TRBV6-5; J: TRBJ1-1; CDR3: ASSLETGGDTEAF
size: .; V: TRBV2; J: TRBJ2-7; CDR3: ASSRQGPYEQY
size: .; V: TRBV5-5; J: TRBJ2-5; CDR3: ASSPGLARQETQY
size: .; V: TRBV7-2; J: TRBJ1-2; CDR3: ASSSDRHYGYT
size: .; V: TRBV14; J: TRBJ2-7; CDR3: ASSQVGGLAYEQY
size: .; V: TRBV9; J: TRBJ1-1; CDR3: ASSFRSAGNTEAF
size: .; V: TRBV2; J: TRBJ1-3; CDR3: ASSLRRLGGGNTIY
size: .; V: TRBV3-1/TRBV3-2; J: TRBJ1-3; CDR3: ASSQDLGTGNTIY
size: .; V: TRBV7-8; J: TRBJ1-6; CDR3: ASSLRTGGSPLH
size: .; V: TRBV7-9; J: TRBJ1-3; CDR3: ASTIIGTGNTIY
size: .; V: TRBV7-2; J: TRBJ1-2; CDR3: ASSADSANYGYT
size: .; V: TRBV5-6; J: TRBJ1-2; CDR3: ASSRRDRAGYGYT
size: .; V: TRBV29-1; J: TRBJ2-5; CDR3: SASGQGETQY
size: .; V: TRBV6-6; J: TRBJ1-1; CDR3: ASSYPTDLNTEAF
size: once; V: TRBV6-5; J: TRBJ1-4; CDR3: ASSYPGGEKLF
size: .; V: TRBV15; J: TRBJ1-2; CDR3: ATSRDDYGYT
size: .; V: TRBV30; J: TRBJ1-5; CDR3: AWSEGVGQPQH
size: .; V: TRBV19; J: TRBJ1-5; CDR3: ASSSGTGERQPQH
size: .; V: TRBV7-9; J: TRBJ1-2; CDR3: ASSPTGSGYT